The clone carrying this T cell receptor beta chain came up once. Germline V CDR1 and CDR2: SGHAT, FQDESV (reference sequence). The V gene lost 5 bases and the J gene lost 2 bases, with 10 bases spanning the gap. This CDR3 comprises 14 residues. Authors' processing steps: Amplification of reference gene primers provided the estimated nucleated cell counts. Clones were sequenced by immunoSEQ multiplex PCR, and TCRdb holds only the in-frame ones, with some missing. V and J calls and clone size follow that table, whereas D and trimming were derived from the DNA. The table includes 150,000 or so clones, approximately 86% detected once. These data belong to a study of blood T cell repertoires in COVID-19. For the study at large: From T cells, B-cell-depleted T cells, or PBMCs came the material, which was cDNA or gDNA.

The V and J genes are TRBV11-1 and TRBJ2-1; weak D call: TRBD2 (6 bases). This TCR came from a man aged 45-60 years with active or convalescent COVID-19. The sequenced sample consisted of peripheral blood. CDR3 in amino acids: CASSPDYTYNEQFF. CDR3 sequence (DNA): TGTGCCAGCAGCCCGGACTATACCTACAATGAGCAGTTCTTC.